One sample yielded the 5 T cell receptor beta chains listed below, sequenced in a study of T cells in localized non-small cell lung cancer. Data came from immunoSEQ multiplex PCR; TCRdb stores just in-frame clones and leaves some out. The sample has 45,000 to 70,000 clones, about nine tenths seen once; the top ten hold about 5%. This material consisted of peripheral blood, taken before any cancer treatment. These receptors originate from a woman aged 40 to 75 with stage I lung adenocarcinoma.

The CDR3 loop is CASSSRVTTDTQYF. The CDR3 DNA reads TGCGCCAGCAGCTCCAGGGTCACCACAGATACGCAGTATTTT. The chain joins TRBV5-1 to TRBJ2-3; tentative D call: TRBD1 (5 bases). CDR3 length: 14 residues. CDR1 is SGHRS and CDR2 is YFSETQ in the germline V gene. Trimming pared 3 bases from V and 2 bases from J, leaving 10 bases between.

V is TRBV6-1 and J is TRBJ1-3; TRBD1 is a possible D gene (6 bases). Germline CDR1 is MNHNS and CDR2 is SASEGT. The CDR3 runs 15 residues. V was pared by 3 bases and J by 3 bases, with 12 bases between. CDR3 nucleotide sequence: TGTGCCAGCAGTGAGGACAGCGCCGGTGGAAACACCATATATTTT. The encoded protein is CASSEDSAGGNTIYF.

This rearrangement joins TRBV5-4 to TRBJ2-3; no clear D. CDR3 length equals 13 residues. The V and J ends lost 2 bases and 4 bases respectively, with 8 bases between them. Germline values: CDR1 SGHNT, CDR2 YYREEE (reference sequence). Here the CDR3 DNA reads TGTGCCAGCAGCTTAATGGGCGCAGATACGCAGTATTTT. Amino acids: CASSLMGADTQYF.

The CDR3 region has the DNA TGTGCCACTCCGGACAGGGAGAACTATGGCTACACCTTC. It is translated as CATPDRENYGYTF. The chain is built from TRBV7-9 and TRBJ1-2, with 8 bases fitting TRBD1. The J segment lost 2 bases and the V segment lost 10 bases, leaving 6 bases of the junction unmatched. This CDR3 has 13 amino acids. The germline gives CDR1 SEHNR, CDR2 FQNEAQ (reference sequence).

The chain recombines TRBV19 with TRBJ1-3, with D hard to call. The germline V and J ends were trimmed by 3 bases and 2 bases, with 8 bases remaining between them. The germline V gene encodes CDR1 LNHDA and CDR2 SQIVND (reference sequence). There are 14 residues in the CDR3. In DNA form, the CDR3 reads TGTGCCAGTAGTATTTCAGGACCTGGAAACACCATATATTTT. Protein product: CASSISGPGNTIYF.